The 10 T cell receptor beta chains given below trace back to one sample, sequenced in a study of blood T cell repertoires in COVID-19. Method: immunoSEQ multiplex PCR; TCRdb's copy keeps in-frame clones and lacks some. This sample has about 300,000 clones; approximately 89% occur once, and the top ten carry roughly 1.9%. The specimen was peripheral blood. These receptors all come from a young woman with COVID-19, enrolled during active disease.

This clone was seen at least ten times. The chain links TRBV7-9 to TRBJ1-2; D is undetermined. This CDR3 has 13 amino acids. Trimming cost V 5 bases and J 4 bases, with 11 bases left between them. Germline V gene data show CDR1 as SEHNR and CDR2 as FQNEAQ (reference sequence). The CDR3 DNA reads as TGTGCCAGCAGCAACAGAAGCTCCTATGGCTACACCTTC. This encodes CASSNRSSYGYTF.

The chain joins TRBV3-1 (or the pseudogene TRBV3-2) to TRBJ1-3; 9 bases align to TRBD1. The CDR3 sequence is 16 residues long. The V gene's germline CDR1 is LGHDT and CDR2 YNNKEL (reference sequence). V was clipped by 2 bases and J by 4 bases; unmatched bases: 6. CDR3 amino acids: CASSQKTGGTGNTIYF. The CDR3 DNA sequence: TGTGCCAGCAGCCAAAAAACAGGGGGCACAGGAAACACCATATATTTT.

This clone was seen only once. The CDR3 DNA reads as TGTGCCAGCAGCCCCGGTCGGGCGGGTGAAACGCAGTATTTT. It encodes CASSPGRAGETQYF. The V call is TRBV9, the J call TRBJ2-3; D possibly corresponds to TRBD2 (5 bases). The CDR3 is 14 residues long. Germline CDR1 and CDR2: SGDLS and YYNGEE. V lost 4 bases and J lost 9, with 18 bases in between.

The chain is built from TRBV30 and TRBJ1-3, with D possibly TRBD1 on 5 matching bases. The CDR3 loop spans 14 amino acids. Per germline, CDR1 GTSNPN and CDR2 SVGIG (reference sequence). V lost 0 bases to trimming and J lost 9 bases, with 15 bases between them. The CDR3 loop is CAWSVRKGAATIYF. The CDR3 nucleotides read TGTGCCTGGAGTGTACGGAAAGGGGCCGCCACCATATATTTT.

The CDR3 spells CASSQGGQGNYGYTF. The CDR3 coding sequence is TGTGCCAGCAGCCAAGGGGGACAGGGGAACTATGGCTACACCTTC. The chain employs TRBV3-1 (or the pseudogene TRBV3-2) and TRBJ1-2, with 10 positions matching TRBD1. CDR1 and CDR2 from the germline V gene are LGHDT and YNNKEL (reference sequence). V lost 1 base to trimming and J lost 2 bases; unmatched junction nucleotides: 1. This CDR3 has 15 amino acids.

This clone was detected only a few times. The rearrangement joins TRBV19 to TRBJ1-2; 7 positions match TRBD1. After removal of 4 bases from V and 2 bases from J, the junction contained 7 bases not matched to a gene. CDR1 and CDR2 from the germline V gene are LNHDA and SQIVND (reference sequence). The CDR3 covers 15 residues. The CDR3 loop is CASSSAQGLNYGYTF. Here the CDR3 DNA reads TGTGCCAGTAGTAGTGCACAGGGGCTAAACTATGGCTACACCTTC.

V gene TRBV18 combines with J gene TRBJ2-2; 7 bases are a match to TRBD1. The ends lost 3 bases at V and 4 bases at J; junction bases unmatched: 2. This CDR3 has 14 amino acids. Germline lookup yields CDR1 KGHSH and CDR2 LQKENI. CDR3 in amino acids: CASSPTGTTGELFF. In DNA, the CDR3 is TGTGCCAGCTCACCGACAGGGACCACCGGGGAGCTGTTTTTT.

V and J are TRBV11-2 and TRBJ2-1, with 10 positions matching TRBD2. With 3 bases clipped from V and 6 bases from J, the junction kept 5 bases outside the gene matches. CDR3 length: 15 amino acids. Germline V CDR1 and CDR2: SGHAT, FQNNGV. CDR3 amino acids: CASSFSSGGGNEQFF. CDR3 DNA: TGTGCCAGCAGCTTCTCTAGCGGGGGAGGCAATGAGCAGTTCTTC.

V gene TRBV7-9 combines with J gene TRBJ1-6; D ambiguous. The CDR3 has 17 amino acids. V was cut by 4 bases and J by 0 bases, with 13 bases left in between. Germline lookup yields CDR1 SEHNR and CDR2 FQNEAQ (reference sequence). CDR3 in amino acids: CASSYPRSSSYNSPLHF. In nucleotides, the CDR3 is TGTGCCAGCAGCTACCCCCGATCGAGCTCCTATAATTCACCCCTCCACTTT.

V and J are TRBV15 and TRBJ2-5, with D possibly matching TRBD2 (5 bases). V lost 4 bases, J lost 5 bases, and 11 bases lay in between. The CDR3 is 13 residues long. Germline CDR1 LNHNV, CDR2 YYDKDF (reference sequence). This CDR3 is CATSITRKETQYF. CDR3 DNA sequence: TGTGCCACCAGCATAACTAGAAAGGAGACCCAGTACTTC.